The text below deals with one T cell receptor beta chain. Researchers amplified the TCR beta CDR3 regions from RNA transcripts. With the HTBI primer set, the TCR CDR3 went through a first round of RT-PCR. TCRdb recomputed calls from the multiplex PCR reads with MiXCR, one row per CDR3 protein. This sample has 600,000 to 700,000 distinct CDR3 sequences, with about 14% found just once. This CDR3 has 17 amino acids. Germline CDR1 and CDR2: MNHEY and SVGEGT. V lost 2 bases and J 1 base, leaving 14 bases between the germline ends. The record originates from a study of T cells in Graves' hyperthyroidism and ophthalmopathy.

The J gene is TRBJ2-2, the V gene TRBV6-2 or TRBV6-3, with D perhaps matching TRBD2 (5 bases). Sequencing was performed on blood. The receptor was derived from a woman between 35 and 50 years old with Graves' ophthalmopathy. The CDR3 coding sequence is TGTGCCAGCAGTTACGCGCAGCGCGCGGGGAACACCGGGGAGCTGTTTTTT. Amino acid sequence: CASSYAQRAGNTGELFF.